Sequencing of this TCR beta chain was carried out in a study of blood T cell repertoires in COVID-19. V lost 4 bases to trimming and J lost 1 base; unmatched junction nucleotides: 12. Germline-derived CDR1 and CDR2 are SGDLS and YYNGEE. CDR3 length equals 18 residues. This study enrolled people aged roughly 18 to 90 from 20 to 25 US geographic areas. Assignments of participants to cohorts depended upon their own reported clinical history. Two negative PCRs, clearance, or symptom resolution were required of recovered Cohort 3 donors. Original analysis: Amplifying reference gene primers gave estimates of nucleated cell counts. Method: immunoSEQ multiplex PCR; TCRdb's copy keeps in-frame clones and lacks some. V and J calls and clone size follow that table, whereas D and trimming were derived from the DNA. The data show 310,000 or so clones, with 80% to 95% seen just once and approximately 1.2% held by the top ten.

Specimen: PBMCs or T cells enriched from blood (not recorded which). The genes are TRBV9 and TRBJ2-3, with 10 nucleotides matching TRBD2. The receptor was isolated from a woman in her twenties or thirties who had recovered from COVID-19. This chain's CDR3 is CASSPRGGLADGTDTQYF. CDR3 coding DNA: TGTGCCAGCAGCCCGAGGGGCGGACTAGCGGATGGCACAGATACGCAGTATTTT. The variable domain in full, completed from reference TRBV9 and TRBJ2-3, reads DSGVTQTPKHLITATGQRVTLRCSPRSGDLSVYWYQQSLDQGLQFLIQYYNGEERAKGNILERFSAQQFPDLHSELNLSSLELGDSALYFCASSPRGGLADGTDTQYFGPGTRLTVL.